These 30 T cell receptor beta chains originate from one sample sequenced in a study of T cell clonality in common variable immunodeficiency. Using immunoSEQ multiplex PCR, the repertoire was profiled, and TCRdb retains in-frame clones only, with some absent. This sample has 50,000 to 60,000 clones, each found more than once. Material for sequencing was peripheral blood mononuclear cells. Source of these receptors: a person between 18 and 75 years old in good health.

At least ten counts were recorded for this clone. The CDR3 goes on 3 residues after the read ends, and that part is filled in from the germline J gene. The V call is TRBV19, the J call TRBJ2-4; 8 bases are a match to TRBD1. This CDR3 has 16 amino acids. With 1 base clipped from V and 2 bases from J, the junction kept 4 bases outside the gene matches. Germline V gene lookup returns CDR1 LNHDA and CDR2 SQIVND (reference sequence). The CDR3 is CASSIGTGKPKNIQYF. The CDR3 DNA, read in part, is TGTGCCAGTAGTATAGGGACAGGGAAACCCAAAAACATT. Based on the CDR3 plus reference TRBV19 and TRBJ2-4, the full variable domain is DGGITQSPKYLFRKEGQNVTLSCEQNLNHDAMYWYRQDPGQGLRLIYYSQIVNDFQKGDIAEGYSVSREKKESFPLTVTSAQKNPTAFYLCASSIGTGKPKNIQYFGAGTRLSVL.

A remark on this clone: The observed sequence ends 3 residues before the CDR3 terminus, with the missing tail filled in from the germline J gene. The rearrangement joins TRBV7-8 to TRBJ2-7, with unresolved D. This CDR3 is 13 amino acids long. In germline, CDR1 is SGHVS, CDR2 FQNEAQ. V gave up 5 bases and J gave up 2 bases, with 10 bases separating them. The CDR3 here is CASSIVEAYEQYF. The DNA read from the CDR3 is TGTGCCAGCAGCATCGTCGAGGCCTACGAG.

This clone showed up many times. The CDR3 extends 3 residues past the end of the read, so its final part is completed from the germline J gene. V and J are TRBV20-1 and TRBJ1-2; D unclear. CDR3 length: 12 residues. V shed 0 bases and J shed 1 base, with 3 bases lying between them. Germline V lookup: CDR1 DFQATT, CDR2 SNEGSKA (reference sequence). The CDR3 is CSARDLNYGYTF. Partial CDR3 DNA: TGCAGTGCTAGAGATCTTAACTATGGC.

This clone was seen more than once but under ten times. This CDR3 is CASSRATVINSPLHF. The sequenced CDR3 bases are TGTGCCAGCAGCAGAGCTACAGTCATAAATTCACCC. The genes are TRBV11-2 and TRBJ1-6, with D uncertain. From the germline J gene comes the end of the CDR3, since the read stops 3 residues before it. Looked up from germline, CDR1 is SGHAT and CDR2 is FQNNGV. V dropped 5 bases and J dropped 7 bases, with 15 bases sitting between them. The CDR3 has 15 residues.

In its sample, this clone was seen many times. Read data end 3 residues before the CDR3 end; the end is taken from the germline J gene. The rearrangement uses TRBV14 and TRBJ2-3, with D possibly matching TRBD1 (6 bases). This CDR3 contains 16 residues. V lost 2 bases and J lost 4, with 16 bases in between. From germline, CDR1 is SGHDN and CDR2 FVKESK. Partial CDR3 DNA: TGTGCCAGCAGCCAATTCGCCCGCAGGGGCGCAGATACG. Encoded protein: CASSQFARRGADT. The whole CDR3 protein is CASSQFARRGADTQYF.

This clone was recorded at least ten times. The CDR3 end lies 3 residues beyond the end of the read and is filled in from the germline J gene. This sequence joins TRBV6-1 and TRBJ1-2; the match to TRBD1 covers 9 bases. The CDR3 extends over 14 amino acids. Per germline, CDR1 MNHNS and CDR2 SASEGT. The sequenced CDR3 bases are TGTGCCAGCAGTGAAGCCCTACAGGGGGCGGGC. It yields the protein CASSEALQGAG. The CDR3 as a whole reads CASSEALQGAGYTF.

This clone has a handful of counts. The read terminates 3 residues before the CDR3 end, so the remaining end is supplied by the germline J gene. The J gene is TRBJ2-5, the V gene TRBV7-9; 9 nucleotides agree with TRBD1. The germline V gene encodes CDR1 SEHNR and CDR2 FQNEAQ (reference sequence). Unmatched junction bases numbered 7, after V lost 6 bases and J lost 5 bases. The CDR3 has 14 amino acids. CDR3 DNA, as far as it was read: TGTGCCAGCAGGCCTACAGGGGGCCAGGAGACC. This translates into CASRPTGGQET. The CDR3 reads in full as CASRPTGGQETQYF.

This clone was seen at least ten times. The DNA ends 3 residues before the CDR3 does, and the rest of the CDR3 is filled in from the germline J gene. The chain recombines TRBV5-6 with TRBJ2-1; 10 bases are a match to TRBD2. Germline-derived CDR1 and CDR2 are SGHDT and YYEEEE. There are 14 residues in the CDR3. V shed 4 bases and J 8 bases; nucleotides not matched to a gene: 6. Incomplete CDR3 DNA: TGTGCCAGCAGCGCTAGCGGGAGTCTCTATGAG. This codes for CASSASGSLYE. In full, the CDR3 reads CASSASGSLYEQFF.

Ten or more counts support this clone. The CDR3 extends 3 residues past the end of the read, so its final part is completed from the germline J gene. The genes are TRBV11-3 and TRBJ2-1; perhaps TRBD2 as D (5 bases). Trimming pared 0 bases from V and 6 bases from J, leaving 9 bases between. Germline V gene sequence: CDR1 SGHNT, CDR2 YENEEA. The CDR3 has 14 residues. CDR3 in amino acids: CASSLDQLVNEQFF. CDR3 DNA, as far as it was read: TGTGCCAGCAGCTTAGATCAACTAGTCAATGAG. The whole variable domain, filled in from reference TRBV11-3 and TRBJ2-1, reads EAGVVQSPRYKIIEKKQPVAFWCNPISGHNTLYWYLQNLGQGPELLIRYENEEAVDDSQLPKDRFSAERLKGVDSTLKIQPAELGDSAVYLCASSLDQLVNEQFFGPGTRLTVL.

This clone was found many times. The CDR3 end is not reached by the read, which stops 3 residues before it; the germline J gene fills it in. The chain recombines TRBV20-1 with TRBJ2-1; D is undetermined. CDR3 size: 14 residues. The V gene's germline CDR1 is DFQATT and CDR2 SNEGSKA (reference sequence). The V gene lost 3 bases and the J gene lost 0 bases, with 9 bases spanning the gap. The CDR3 protein is CSASILGSYNEQFF. The sequenced CDR3 bases are TGCAGTGCTAGCATTCTCGGCTCCTACAATGAG.

Many counts were recorded for this clone. The CDR3 end lies 3 residues beyond the end of the read and is filled in from the germline J gene. The rearrangement links TRBV30 to TRBJ1-1, with D possibly being TRBD1 (6 bases). The germline gives CDR1 GTSNPN, CDR2 SVGIG (reference sequence). Trimming shortened V by 5 bases and J by 7 bases, and 23 bases separated the two germline ends. This CDR3 has 15 amino acids. This chain's CDR3 is CAWGEDPRGGIEAFF. The part of the CDR3 DNA that was read is TGTGCCTGGGGGGAGGACCCCAGGGGAGGTATTGAA.

In this sample, this clone turned up many times. Read data end 3 residues before the CDR3 end; the end is taken from the germline J gene. The chain uses TRBV19 and TRBJ2-3, with 12 bases aligning to TRBD2. The germline V gene encodes CDR1 LNHDA and CDR2 SQIVND (reference sequence). Germline trimming cut 3 bases from V and 5 bases from J; bases unmatched to any gene: 18. CDR3 length equals 20 residues. The CDR3 bases that were read are TGTGCCAGTAGTATTGTCCTCTCCCAGCGGACTAGCGGGGTGAGAGATACG. Its protein product is CASSIVLSQRTSGVRDT. The whole CDR3 sequence reads CASSIVLSQRTSGVRDTQYF.

This clone was recorded many times. The CDR3 extends 3 residues past the end of the read, so its final part is completed from the germline J gene. The chain has TRBV10-3 and TRBJ1-2; TRBD1 aligns across 7 bases. The CDR3 is 14 amino acids. Germline assignment: CDR1 ENHRY and CDR2 SYGVKD. The V segment lost 6 bases and the J segment 3 bases; nucleotides outside the gene matches: 7. The CDR3 here is CAIREGQLDYGYTF. The sequenced CDR3 bases are TGTGCCATCAGAGAGGGACAGTTGGACTATGGC.

This clone was found many times. The read halts 3 residues ahead of the CDR3 end, with the missing end drawn from the germline J gene. The chain links TRBV19 to TRBJ2-7; 11 positions agree with TRBD2. V was pared by 6 bases and J by 2 bases, with 3 bases of the junction left unmatched. The CDR3 has 14 amino acids. Germline loops: CDR1 LNHDA, CDR2 SQIVND (reference sequence). CDR3 loop: CASRGLAGTYEQYF. Incomplete CDR3 DNA: TGTGCCAGTAGAGGACTAGCGGGCACCTACGAG.

This clone was counted at least ten times. Coverage ceases 3 residues before the CDR3 finishes, and the germline J gene fills in the end. The J gene is TRBJ2-7, the V gene TRBV7-3, with TRBD2 matching 12 bases. The CDR3 runs 14 residues. J was trimmed by 2 bases and V by 5 bases; bases with no gene match: 1. CDR1 SGHTA and CDR2 FQGTGA come from the germline V gene. The CDR3 spells CASSPSGGAYEQYF. The CDR3 DNA, read in part, is TGTGCCAGCAGCCCTAGCGGGGGGGCCTACGAG.

Ten or more counts support this clone. The read falls 3 residues short of the CDR3 end, and the missing part is taken from the germline J gene. V gene TRBV2 combines with J gene TRBJ2-1; the match to TRBD2 covers 10 bases. Germline V lookup: CDR1 SNHLY, CDR2 FYNNEI. This CDR3 is built from 15 residues. The V gene end was trimmed by 3 bases and the J gene end by 8 bases; junction bases not matched to a gene: 7. Incomplete CDR3 DNA: TGTGCCAGCAGTGACCTCTCTAGCGGGGGTGATGAG. This sequence encodes CASSDLSSGGDE. The whole CDR3 is CASSDLSSGGDEQFF.

This clone showed up many times. The CDR3 end lies 3 residues beyond the end of the read and is filled in from the germline J gene. V and J are TRBV7-9 and TRBJ2-7; the match to TRBD2 covers 7 bases. The CDR3 extends over 15 amino acids. The V segment lost 3 bases and the J segment 2 bases; nucleotides outside the gene matches: 7. Germline CDR1 reads SEHNR; CDR2 reads FQNEAQ (reference sequence). The CDR3 DNA, read in part, is TGTGCCAGCAGCTTTCGGAGCGGGACTCCCTACGAG. It translates to CASSFRSGTPYE. The whole CDR3 is CASSFRSGTPYEQYF.

This clone was seen more than once but under ten times. The read terminates 3 residues ahead of where the CDR3 ends, so the germline J gene completes it. Distinct nucleotide sequences in the sample also encode this CDR3. This chain connects TRBV19 to TRBJ1-5, with no clear D. Germline V gene data show CDR1 as LNHDA and CDR2 as SQIVND (reference sequence). V lost 9 bases and J 2 bases, leaving 14 bases between the germline ends. This CDR3 contains 14 residues. The CDR3: CASSQSGGNQPQHF. The sequenced CDR3 bases are TGTGCCAGCAGTCAATCCGGTGGCAATCAGCCC. Full variable domain (rest looked up from reference TRBV19 and TRBJ1-5): DGGITQSPKYLFRKEGQNVTLSCEQNLNHDAMYWYRQDPGQGLRLIYYSQIVNDFQKGDIAEGYSVSREKKESFPLTVTSAQKNPTAFYLCASSQSGGNQPQHFGDGTRLSIL.

This clone has ten or more counts. The CDR3 end lies 3 residues beyond the end of the read and is filled in from the germline J gene. The chain carries TRBV24-1 and TRBJ2-2; 11 bases match TRBD2. Germline CDR1 and CDR2: KGHDR and SFDVKD. The CDR3 consists of 14 residues. V lost 6 bases and J lost 6; bases outside the gene matches: 2. CDR3 residues: CATSRLAGPGELFF. The part of the CDR3 DNA that was read is TGTGCCACCAGTCGACTAGCGGGACCCGGGGAG.

This clone was counted at least ten times. The read terminates 3 residues before the CDR3 end, so the remaining end is supplied by the germline J gene. The chain carries TRBV5-6 and TRBJ2-1, with TRBD2 identical over 13 bases. V lost 5 bases to trimming and J lost 7 bases; unmatched junction nucleotides: 0. The CDR3 has 13 residues. Per the germline V gene, CDR1 is SGHDT and CDR2 is YYEEEE. This chain's CDR3 is CASRGLAGNEQFF. CDR3 DNA (partial): TGTGCCAGCAGGGGACTAGCGGGGAATGAG.

The table lists this clone with many counts. The CDR3 end lies 3 residues beyond the end of the read and is filled in from the germline J gene. The rearrangement uses TRBV6-1 and TRBJ2-7; D remains unclear. Looked up from germline, CDR1 is MNHNS and CDR2 is SASEGT. Trimming shortened V by 4 bases and J by 0 bases, and 10 bases separated the two germline ends. The CDR3 covers 14 residues. The part of the CDR3 DNA that was read is TGTGCCAGCAGTGTGCCAGATATCTCCTACGAG. Its protein product is CASSVPDISYE. The whole CDR3 protein is CASSVPDISYEQYF.

This clone occurred many times. The read comes to an end 3 residues before the CDR3 does, leaving the germline J gene to fill in the end. The chain employs TRBV6-1 and TRBJ2-5; 7 nucleotides line up with TRBD2. Germline V CDR1 and CDR2: MNHNS, SASEGT. This CDR3 contains 15 residues. V dropped 4 bases and J dropped 5; count of bases not matched to a gene: 10. Incomplete CDR3 DNA: TGTGCCAGCAGTGCATCTAGCGACGGGGGGGAGACC. Protein: CASSASSDGGET. The entire CDR3 protein reads CASSASSDGGETQYF.

In the case of this clone: The read ends 3 residues before the CDR3 terminus; that terminus is restored from the germline J gene. The V gene is TRBV30, the J gene TRBJ1-1, with D unclear. This CDR3 has 13 residues. V lost 8 bases and J 1 base, leaving 14 bases between the germline ends. The V gene's germline CDR1 is GTSNPN and CDR2 SVGIG (reference sequence). The CDR3 reads CARSQDANTEAFF. The CDR3 bases that were read are TGTGCCCGATCCCAGGATGCGAACACTGAA.

This clone was picked up many times. Coverage ceases 3 residues before the CDR3 finishes, and the germline J gene fills in the end. The V gene is TRBV19, the J gene TRBJ1-2, with 9 bases that match TRBD1. Unmatched junction bases numbered 6, after V lost 1 base and J lost 6 bases. Per germline, CDR1 LNHDA and CDR2 SQIVND (reference sequence). There are 15 residues in the CDR3. The CDR3: CASSIVGQGNHGYTF. Incomplete CDR3 DNA: TGTGCCAGTAGTATAGTCGGACAGGGGAACCATGGC.

Many counts were recorded for this clone. The CDR3 DNA, read in part, is TGTGCCAGCAGCCCCAGGGGACTAGCGGATTTGAGGAATGAG. Encoded protein: CASSPRGLADLRNE. The full CDR3 is CASSPRGLADLRNEQFF. The V call is TRBV7-3, the J call TRBJ2-1, with 11 bases lining up with TRBD2. The CDR3 end falls 3 residues outside the read, so it is completed with the germline J gene. The ends lost 5 bases at V and 7 bases at J; junction bases unmatched: 13. CDR1 is SGHTA, CDR2 FQGTGA, per germline. The CDR3 is made up of 17 amino acids. Full variable domain (outside the CDR3, taken from reference TRBV7-3 and TRBJ2-1): GAGVSQTPSNKVTEKGKYVELRCDPISGHTALYWYRQSLGQGPEFLIYFQGTGAADDSGLPNDRFFAVRPEGSVSTLKIQRTERGDSAVYLCASSPRGLADLRNEQFFGPGTRLTVL.

There are many counts of this clone. The DNA read from the CDR3 is TGTGCCAGCAGCCTCCGGGTCTCAGGGCCCTACGAG. Its protein product is CASSLRVSGPYE. The CDR3 reads in full as CASSLRVSGPYEQYF. This sequence joins TRBV5-6 and TRBJ2-7; maybe TRBD1 (5 bases). The read comes to an end 3 residues before the CDR3 does, leaving the germline J gene to fill in the end. CDR3 length equals 15 residues. CDR1 is SGHDT and CDR2 is YYEEEE in the germline V gene. V shed 4 bases and J shed 2 bases, with 16 bases lying between them.

This clone showed up just a few times. From the germline J gene comes the end of the CDR3, since the read stops 3 residues before it. The chain joins TRBV11-2 to TRBJ2-7; no reliable D call. This CDR3 comprises 12 residues. Trimming stripped 2 bases from V and 5 bases from J, with 7 bases between. Germline V gene lookup returns CDR1 SGHAT and CDR2 FQNNGV. CDR3 sequence reads: CASSLSLHEQYF. CDR3 DNA, as far as it was read: TGTGCCAGCAGCTTATCCCTCCACGAG.

This clone was found a few times. The read finishes 3 residues shy of the CDR3 end, and the germline J gene is used to complete it. This rearrangement joins TRBV10-2 to TRBJ2-1; D call uncertain. The CDR3 runs to 16 residues. Germline CDR1 is WSHSY and CDR2 is SAAADI. With 2 bases removed from V and 0 bases from J, the gap between germline ends came to 11 bases. The sequenced CDR3 bases are TGCGCCAGCAGTGAGAGCGCTCTCAGCTCCTACAATGAG. Encoded protein: CASSESALSSYNE. The entire CDR3 is CASSESALSSYNEQFF.

This clone showed up many times. The CDR3 end lies 3 residues beyond the end of the read and is filled in from the germline J gene. The genes are TRBV29-1 and TRBJ2-1; 11 nucleotides align to TRBD2. CDR3 length: 15 amino acids. Germline V gene data show CDR1 as SQVTM and CDR2 as ANQGSEA. V dropped 7 bases and J dropped 9; count of bases not matched to a gene: 14. CDR3 sequence: CSAKLLAGGLAEQFF. CDR3 DNA, as far as it was read: TGCAGCGCCAAGCTTCTAGCGGGAGGTCTCGCTGAG.

In this sample, this clone turned up a few times. The DNA ends 3 residues before the CDR3 does, and the rest of the CDR3 is filled in from the germline J gene. This chain uses TRBV7-9 with TRBJ2-3; D is possibly TRBD1 (7 bases). The germline CDR1 and CDR2 sequences are SEHNR and FQNEAQ (reference sequence). The CDR3 contains 15 residues. Partial CDR3 DNA: TGTGCCAGCAGCTTAGGCCAGGGGGGCCAAGAGACG. Translated: CASSLGQGGQET. The CDR3 in its entirety is CASSLGQGGQETQYF. Full variable domain (outside the CDR3, taken from reference TRBV7-9 and TRBJ2-3): DTGVSQNPRHKITKRGQNVTFRCDPISEHNRLYWYRQTLGQGPEFLTYFQNEAQLEKSRLLSDRFSAERPKGSFSTLEIQRTEQGDSAMYLCASSLGQGGQETQYFGPGTRLTVL.